The 2 T cell receptor beta chains given below trace back to one sample, sequenced in a study of cytomegalovirus exposure and HLA in healthy donors. PCR amplification relied on 60 Vbeta primers (plus 13 Jbeta primers). Generated by immunoSEQ multiplex PCR, the TCRdb table keeps only in-frame clones and is missing some. The sample holds roughly 140,000 clones; 70% to 85% are singletons and the top ten take roughly 10%. Sequencing was carried out using PBMCs. These TCRs come from a woman aged 60 to 75 in good health and CMV-seropositive.

The chain combines TRBV30 with TRBJ1-5, with TRBD1 matching over 8 bases. With V trimmed by 3 bases and J by 2 bases, 3 bases remained unmatched. CDR3 length equals 14 residues. Germline V gene lookup returns CDR1 GTSNPN and CDR2 SVGIG (reference sequence). CDR3 bases: TGTGCCTGGAGCGTGACAGGGGGCAATCAGCCCCAGCATTTT. This translates into CAWSVTGGNQPQHF. Full variable domain (rest looked up from reference TRBV30 and TRBJ1-5): SQTIHQWPATLVQPVGSPLSLECTVEGTSNPNLYWYRQAAGRGLQLLFYSVGIGQISSEVPQNLSASRPQDRQFILSSKKLLLSDSGFYLCAWSVTGGNQPQHFGDGTRLSIL.

The chain recombines TRBV5-1 with TRBJ2-6, with unresolved D. The germline V gene encodes CDR1 SGHRS and CDR2 YFSETQ. CDR3 size: 14 residues. Trimming took 2 bases from V and 2 from J, leaving 5 bases between them. This CDR3 is CASSFLAGANVLTF. The CDR3 nucleotides are TGCGCCAGCAGCTTCCTTGCTGGGGCCAACGTCCTGACTTTC.